The 5 T cell receptor beta chains given below trace back to one sample, sequenced in a study of patients and donors after allogeneic stem cell transplantation. One entry per CDR3 protein results from TCRdb running MiXCR on the RT-PCR reads. The sample has approximately 61,000 distinct CDR3 sequences, more than 10% seen once. Specimen: blood, either unsorted or a sorted T cell fraction (not recorded which). These TCRs come from a human donor who was either an allogeneic HSCT recipient or a stem cell or donor lymphocyte infusion donor (not recorded which). It is not recorded whose cells these are; they may come from a transplant donor.

The CDR3 nucleotides read TGTGCCAGCAGTTTAGGAAGCACAGAGACAGATACGCAGTATTTT. The encoded protein is CASSLGSTETDTQYF. The V call is TRBV28, the J call TRBJ2-3; D ambiguous. The CDR3 sequence is 15 residues long. V was clipped by 2 bases and J by 3 bases, with 12 bases between them. CDR1 and CDR2 (germline): MDHEN, SYDVKM.

Only a few counts were recorded for this clonotype. The V call is TRBV10-3, the J call TRBJ1-2; unclear D gene. CDR3 size: 14 residues. The germline CDR1 and CDR2 sequences are ENHRY and SYGVKD. Deletions cut 5 bases from V and 0 bases from J, with 10 bases between. CDR3 region: CAISLDRPNYGYTF. In nucleotides, the CDR3 is TGTGCCATCAGTTTGGACCGACCTAACTATGGCTACACCTTC.

The chain uses TRBV11-2 and TRBJ2-1; D is ambiguous. Germline V CDR1 and CDR2: SGHAT, FQNNGV. Trimming pared 2 bases from V and 4 bases from J, leaving 12 bases between. CDR3 size: 15 residues. In DNA form, the CDR3 reads TGTGCCAGCAGCTTAAGCCTGGGCGGTTACAATGAGCAGTTCTTC. Encoded protein: CASSLSLGGYNEQFF. Looking up the rest from reference TRBV11-2 and TRBJ2-1 gives the full variable domain: EAGVAQSPRYKIIEKRQSVAFWCNPISGHATLYWYQQILGQGPKLLIQFQNNGVVDDSQLPKDRFSAERLKGVDSTLKIQPAKLEDSAVYLCASSLSLGGYNEQFFGPGTRLTVL.

The V and J genes are TRBV6-1 and TRBJ2-7, with a weak D call TRBD2 (5 bases). V dropped 6 bases and J dropped 1 base, with 19 bases sitting between them. CDR3 length: 16 residues. Germline CDR1 MNHNS, CDR2 SASEGT. The CDR3 loop reads CASRPRTDYVSYEQYF. DNA of the CDR3: TGTGCCAGCAGACCCCGGACCGACTATGTTTCCTACGAGCAGTACTTC.

This clonotype was picked up a small number of times. The chain joins TRBV15 to TRBJ2-4; D is unresolved. Between the trimmed V and J ends, which lost 4 bases and 7 bases, there was a span of 8 bases. Germline lookup yields CDR1 LNHNV and CDR2 YYDKDF (reference sequence). The CDR3 totals 12 residues. This CDR3 reads CATSTETNIQYF. The CDR3 nucleotides are TGTGCCACCAGCACAGAGACTAACATTCAGTACTTC.